One sample yielded the 14 T cell receptor beta chains listed below, sequenced in a study of T cell changes during pregnancy in multiple sclerosis (dated by TCRdb to between 2019 and 2020). Library method: the immunoSEQ multiplex PCR assay. This immuneACCESS table, as held by TCRdb, lists in-frame sequences with V and J called but not all clones. Of the missing ones, under half trace to an unresolved V gene in checked studies; the others have no known cause. For this sample there are around 95,000 clones; 92% appear just once. The top ten clones comprise less than 2.5% of the sample. The specimen comprised peripheral blood, sampled after pregnancy. The receptors here all came from a female donor in good health, enrolled as a control in a pregnancy study.

This rearrangement joins TRBV7-8 to TRBJ2-7; tentative D call: TRBD1 (6 bases). The CDR3 is 13 amino acids. With 4 bases removed from V and 2 bases from J, the gap between germline ends came to 9 bases. CDR1 and CDR2 from the germline V gene are SGHVS and FQNEAQ. The CDR3 DNA reads TGTGCCAGCAGCTCGGACAGTGCCTACGAGCAGTACTTC. Its protein product is CASSSDSAYEQYF.

This chain uses TRBV5-4 with TRBJ2-1; 11 positions match TRBD1. The CDR3 is made up of 15 amino acids. Germline V gene sequence: CDR1 SGHNT, CDR2 YYREEE (reference sequence). The trim removed 4 bases at V and 10 bases at J, leaving 10 bases unmatched. CDR3 sequence reads: CASSLGTGGTPEQFF. The CDR3 bases are TGTGCCAGCAGCCTCGGGACAGGGGGAACCCCAGAGCAGTTCTTC.

This chain links TRBV29-1 with TRBJ2-7, with TRBD1 matching over 9 bases. Germline-derived CDR1 and CDR2 are SQVTM and ANQGSEA. V shed 6 bases, J shed 3 bases, and the junction held 6 bases outside the gene matches. The CDR3 extends over 13 amino acids. Here the CDR3 reads CSVGGTGSYEQYF. CDR3 nucleotide sequence: TGCAGCGTAGGTGGGACAGGGAGCTACGAGCAGTACTTC.

The chain recombines TRBV29-1 with TRBJ1-5, with D hard to call. Germline V gene lookup returns CDR1 SQVTM and CDR2 ANQGSEA. The CDR3 runs 14 residues. V was shortened by 5 bases and J by 0 bases, with 11 bases between the two germline ends. This CDR3 is CSVLSGDSNQPQHF. CDR3 bases: TGCAGCGTTCTCAGCGGCGATAGCAATCAGCCCCAGCATTTT.

This chain links TRBV14 with TRBJ2-5; the match to TRBD1 covers 8 bases. CDR3 length equals 17 residues. Germline loops: CDR1 SGHDN, CDR2 FVKESK. The J segment lost 5 bases and the V segment lost 0 bases, leaving 11 bases of the junction unmatched. The CDR3 nucleotides read TGTGCCAGCAGCCAAGACGGGGGCAGGGGGCTCGTGGAGACCCAGTACTTC. This gives the protein CASSQDGGRGLVETQYF.

The chain uses TRBV27 and TRBJ1-1, with TRBD1 matching over 8 bases. V lost 0 bases, J lost 4 bases, and 13 bases stayed unmatched. Germline V lookup: CDR1 MNHEY, CDR2 SMNVEV (reference sequence). This CDR3 contains 18 residues. CDR3: CASSLSWTGRATSTEAFF. The CDR3 nucleotides are TGTGCCAGCAGTTTATCCTGGACAGGGCGGGCCACAAGCACTGAAGCTTTCTTT.

The chain links TRBV6-5 to TRBJ1-2; unclear D gene. Trimming took off 2 bases at V and 7 bases at J, with 5 bases between the two ends. The CDR3 totals 11 residues. CDR1 is MNHEY, CDR2 SVGAGI, per germline. The CDR3 region has the DNA TGTGCCAGCAGTTACGGGAGTGGCTACACCTTC. Translated: CASSYGSGYTF.

The chain combines TRBV6-5 with TRBJ2-1, with 8 bases matching TRBD2. Germline trimming cut 6 bases from V and 6 bases from J; bases unmatched to any gene: 4. Germline loops: CDR1 MNHEY, CDR2 SVGAGI. The CDR3 is made up of 13 amino acids. The CDR3 sequence is CASSHGGGNEQFF. As DNA, the CDR3 is TGTGCCAGCAGCCACGGGGGGGGCAATGAGCAGTTCTTC.

This chain connects TRBV28 to TRBJ2-3; D is possibly TRBD2 (5 bases). V was shortened by 4 bases and J by 0 bases, with 11 bases between the two germline ends. Germline assignment: CDR1 MDHEN and CDR2 SYDVKM. The CDR3 length is 15 residues. The CDR3 loop is CASSSSGDSTDTQYF. The DNA of the CDR3 is TGTGCCAGCAGTTCATCCGGGGATAGCACAGATACGCAGTATTTT.

The V gene is TRBV19, the J gene TRBJ1-2; 7 bases align to TRBD1. Germline lookup yields CDR1 LNHDA and CDR2 SQIVND (reference sequence). Unmatched junction bases numbered 0, after V lost 4 bases and J lost 4 bases. This CDR3 is 12 amino acids long. The chain's CDR3 is CASSRDSYGYTF. Written as DNA, the CDR3 is TGTGCCAGTAGTAGGGACAGCTATGGCTACACCTTC. Using reference TRBV19 and TRBJ1-2 for the parts outside the CDR3, the full variable domain is DGGITQSPKYLFRKEGQNVTLSCEQNLNHDAMYWYRQDPGQGLRLIYYSQIVNDFQKGDIAEGYSVSREKKESFPLTVTSAQKNPTAFYLCASSRDSYGYTFGSGTRLTVV.

The sample holds one count of this clone. The chain joins TRBV5-5 to TRBJ2-2, with 9 bases matching TRBD1. Germline CDR1 and CDR2: SGHKS and YYEKEE (reference sequence). This CDR3 region has 16 residues. Germline trimming cut 3 bases from V and 3 bases from J; bases unmatched to any gene: 6. CDR3 DNA sequence: TGTGCCAGCAGCTGGGGGACAGGGAGAGACACCGGGGAGCTGTTTTTT. The encoded protein is CASSWGTGRDTGELFF.

The V gene is TRBV6-1, the J gene TRBJ2-2; 7 positions agree with TRBD2. CDR3 length: 14 residues. Trimming removed 2 bases from V and 7 bases from J; junction bases left unmatched: 4. Per germline, CDR1 MNHNS and CDR2 SASEGT. CDR3 region: CASSELAGVGELFF. The CDR3 coding sequence is TGTGCCAGCAGTGAACTTGCGGGGGTCGGGGAGCTGTTTTTT.

This chain uses TRBV19 with TRBJ1-1; D is unresolved. Germline V gene data show CDR1 as LNHDA and CDR2 as SQIVND (reference sequence). CDR3 size: 13 residues. Trimming shortened V by 7 bases and J by 5 bases, and 14 bases separated the two germline ends. Here the CDR3 reads CASMRWGETEAFF. CDR3 DNA sequence: TGTGCCAGTATGAGGTGGGGAGAAACTGAAGCTTTCTTT.

The chain carries TRBV7-2 and TRBJ2-3; 12 nucleotides match TRBD2. From germline, CDR1 is SGHTA and CDR2 FQGNSA. The CDR3 has 15 amino acids. The trim removed 4 bases at V and 5 bases at J, leaving 4 bases unmatched. CDR3 nucleotide sequence: TGTGCCAGCAGCTCGACTAGCGGGAGCGGAGATACGCAGTATTTT. Amino acids: CASSSTSGSGDTQYF. Using reference TRBV7-2 and TRBJ2-3 for the parts outside the CDR3, the full variable domain is GAGVSQSPSNKVTEKGKDVELRCDPISGHTALYWYRQSLGQGLEFLIYFQGNSAPDKSGLPSDRFSAERTGGSVSTLTIQRTQQEDSAVYLCASSSTSGSGDTQYFGPGTRLTVL.